The sequence of this T cell receptor (beta chain) was determined in a study of T cells in localized non-small cell lung cancer. Method: immunoSEQ multiplex PCR; TCRdb's copy keeps in-frame clones and lacks some. The data show roughly 30,000 clones, 91% seen once. The study's findings and limits: Uninvolved adjacent lung had more T cell clonality than any other tissue, topping tumor. Appearing in adjacent lung were a median approximately 57 of the top 100 tumor clones.

The ends lost 5 bases at V and 4 bases at J; junction bases unmatched: 7. Germline V gives CDR1 MRHNA, CDR2 SNTAGT. The CDR3 spans 15 residues. This clone has a handful of counts. Antigen specificity is unknown. Sequencing was performed on peripheral blood, taken before any cancer treatment. The chain recombines TRBV6-4 with TRBJ2-3; 9 positions agree with TRBD2. The source of this sequence is a female donor older than 55 with stage I lung adenocarcinoma. The CDR3 reads CASSPGRGGSDTQYF. The CDR3 coding sequence is TGTGCCAGCAGTCCCGGGCGGGGGGGGTCAGATACGCAGTATTTT.